These 13 T cell receptor beta chains originate from one sample sequenced in a study of blood T cell repertoires in COVID-19. The data were produced by immunoSEQ multiplex PCR, yet TCRdb's version contains in-frame clones alone and is incomplete. The sample shows 100,000 or so clones, around nine tenths of them seen only once. The sample was peripheral blood. The receptors derive from a woman aged 45-65 years in a cohort sampled during active COVID-19.

The chain couples TRBV29-1 to TRBJ2-1; D unresolved. V was pared by 7 bases and J by 4 bases, with 11 bases between. The CDR3 is made up of 12 amino acids. CDR1 SQVTM and CDR2 ANQGSEA come from the germline V gene. The CDR3 reads CSALKSYNEQFF. As DNA, the CDR3 is TGCAGCGCCCTAAAGTCATACAATGAGCAGTTCTTC.

The chain has TRBV28 and TRBJ2-7; D is perhaps TRBD2 (5 bases). This CDR3 has 14 amino acids. Trimming left V 6 bases short and J 5 bases short, with 17 bases between. The germline V gene has CDR1 MDHEN and CDR2 SYDVKM. For the CDR3, the DNA is TGTGCCAGCAGAAGCCCCGGAGGCGTCAACGAGCAGTACTTC. Protein: CASRSPGGVNEQYF.

The chain combines TRBV6-5 with TRBJ2-3; the match to TRBD2 covers 7 bases. CDR3 length equals 16 residues. V trimming: 0 bases; J trimming: 7 bases; junction bases outside the gene matches: 10. The V gene's germline CDR1 is MNHEY and CDR2 SVGAGI. The CDR3 sequence: CASSYSAGVSGNTQYF. The CDR3 nucleotides are TGTGCCAGCAGTTACTCGGCGGGAGTGTCAGGAAATACGCAGTATTTT.

This chain connects TRBV9 to TRBJ2-5; 8 positions agree with TRBD2. Germline V lookup: CDR1 SGDLS, CDR2 YYNGEE. The J segment lost 5 bases and the V segment lost 0 bases, leaving 6 bases of the junction unmatched. The CDR3 covers 15 residues. In nucleotides, the CDR3 is TGTGCCAGCAGCGTAGGGGCGGGAGGCTGGGAGACCCAGTACTTC. Its protein product is CASSVGAGGWETQYF.

The V gene is TRBV11-2, the J gene TRBJ2-1; D gene uncertain. The ends were cut back, 5 bases at V and 0 bases at J, with 11 bases in the middle. The CDR3 runs to 15 residues. Germline loops: CDR1 SGHAT, CDR2 FQNNGV. For the CDR3, the DNA is TGTGCCAGCAGCCTAGGAGCTAGCTCCTACAATGAGCAGTTCTTC. Its translation is CASSLGASSYNEQFF.

The chain links TRBV6-1 to TRBJ2-5, with 9 bases lining up with TRBD1. There are 14 residues in the CDR3. Germline-derived CDR1 and CDR2 are MNHNS and SASEGT. V dropped 5 bases and J dropped 0; count of bases not matched to a gene: 1. The CDR3 reads CASSRDRDQETQYF. The CDR3 region has the DNA TGTGCCAGCAGTCGGGACAGGGACCAAGAGACCCAGTACTTC.

The chain combines TRBV19 with TRBJ1-1, with 10 bases fitting TRBD1. V was clipped by 7 bases and J by 4 bases; unmatched bases: 9. The germline V gene has CDR1 LNHDA and CDR2 SQIVND (reference sequence). CDR3 length: 15 amino acids. The CDR3 coding sequence is TGTGCCAGTACCTTCCGACAGGGGGCAGGCACTGAAGCTTTCTTT. Translating it yields CASTFRQGAGTEAFF. The entire variable domain, with the rest obtained from reference TRBV19 and TRBJ1-1, is as follows: DGGITQSPKYLFRKEGQNVTLSCEQNLNHDAMYWYRQDPGQGLRLIYYSQIVNDFQKGDIAEGYSVSREKKESFPLTVTSAQKNPTAFYLCASTFRQGAGTEAFFGQGTRLTVV.

V is TRBV12-3 or TRBV12-4 and J is TRBJ1-4; no reliable D call. The CDR3 covers 12 residues. V was clipped by 6 bases and J by 5 bases, with 7 bases between them. The CDR3 loop reads CASSPGNEKLFF. CDR3 sequence (DNA): TGTGCCAGCAGCCCGGGAAATGAAAAACTGTTTTTT.

V usage is TRBV18 and J usage is TRBJ2-1; the D gene is possibly TRBD1 (6 bases). Between the trimmed V and J ends, which lost 3 bases and 6 bases, there was a span of 15 bases. From germline, CDR1 is KGHSH and CDR2 LQKENI. The CDR3 length is 15 residues. For the CDR3, the DNA is TGTGCCAGCTCACCTCAGTTGGACAGCGGCAATGAGCAGTTCTTC. Translation gives CASSPQLDSGNEQFF.

J is TRBJ2-1 and V is TRBV24-1; the match to TRBD1 covers 12 bases. CDR1 and CDR2 (germline): KGHDR, SFDVKD. J gave up 6 bases and V 3 bases, and 8 bases lay outside the gene matches. This CDR3 has 17 residues. The CDR3 is CATSDPLGTGGLNEQFF. The CDR3 DNA is TGTGCCACCAGTGATCCCCTCGGGACAGGGGGCCTCAATGAGCAGTTCTTC.

This rearrangement joins TRBV6-5 to TRBJ2-7, with TRBD2 matching 8 bases. The CDR3 has 15 amino acids. Germline CDR1 MNHEY, CDR2 SVGAGI. V shed 7 bases, J shed 4 bases, and the junction held 12 bases outside the gene matches. CDR3 sequence: CASIQGVAGMYEQYF. The CDR3 DNA follows: TGTGCCAGCATACAAGGGGTAGCGGGGATGTACGAGCAGTACTTC.

V and J are TRBV19 and TRBJ2-7, with TRBD1 matching 10 bases. The ends lost 5 bases at V and 4 bases at J; junction bases unmatched: 2. In germline, CDR1 is LNHDA, CDR2 SQIVND (reference sequence). This CDR3 is built from 13 residues. The CDR3, as DNA: TGTGCCAGTAGTCTGGACAGGGGGTACGAGCAGTACTTC. It is translated as CASSLDRGYEQYF. Supplemented by reference TRBV19 and TRBJ2-7, the full variable domain reads DGGITQSPKYLFRKEGQNVTLSCEQNLNHDAMYWYRQDPGQGLRLIYYSQIVNDFQKGDIAEGYSVSREKKESFPLTVTSAQKNPTAFYLCASSLDRGYEQYFGPGTRLTVT.

The J gene is TRBJ1-1, the V gene TRBV18; 9 bases map to TRBD1. Germline V gives CDR1 KGHSH, CDR2 LQKENI. This CDR3 spans 17 amino acids. V was clipped by 2 bases and J by 2 bases; unmatched bases: 9. In DNA, the CDR3 is TGTGCCAGCTCACCATACAGGGGGCGAGAGGGAAACACTGAAGCTTTCTTT. Translation: CASSPYRGREGNTEAFF.